This T cell receptor (beta chain) was identified in a study of blood T cell repertoires in COVID-19. Study information: Specimens from acute and convalescent COVID-19 originated in the United States, Italy and Spain.

Generated by immunoSEQ multiplex PCR, the TCRdb table keeps only in-frame clones and is missing some. The data show around 220,000 clones, roughly 90% seen once. The TCR originated in a woman aged 40-49 years who had recovered from COVID-19. The sequenced material came from peripheral blood.

CDR3 bases: TGTGCCACCAGCGGACAGCCTTATAGCAATCAGCCCCAGCATTTT. Protein product: CATSGQPYSNQPQHF. The gene calls are TRBV27 and TRBJ1-5; D is perhaps TRBD1 (6 bases). The V gene's germline CDR1 is MNHEY and CDR2 SMNVEV (reference sequence). CDR3 length: 15 amino acids. V dropped 10 bases and J dropped 0 bases, with 16 bases sitting between them.